This T cell receptor beta chain appears in the sequencing data of a study of T cells after yellow fever vaccination. Study details: SMART-Seq v4 Ultra Low Input prepared libraries from low-cell fractions. Study findings and constraints: Contamination of FACS-sorted repertoires by abundant clonotypes from the bulk population could occur. A large majority of primary-vaccination clones showed up again after the booster (approximately 96% CD4, roughly 88% CD8).

The V gene lost 4 bases and the J gene lost 5 bases, with 18 bases spanning the gap. The CDR3 runs 15 residues. Germline assignment: CDR1 SGHKS and CDR2 YYEKEE (reference sequence). Generation of TCR cDNA used 5'RACE template switching (which added a universal primer site and UMIs). MiXCR was run by TCRdb on the 5' RACE reads, yielding one entry per CDR3 protein. The repertoire holds around 180,000 distinct CDR3 sequences, approximately 6.2% seen once, with about 2.7% in the top ten. This clonotype was seen only a few times. The target antigen is unknown. The sequence was obtained from a man in his late teens or twenties who received the YFV17D yellow fever vaccine. The chain employs TRBV5-5 and TRBJ2-5; D uncertain. The specimen comprised CD4+ T cells sorted from PBMCs, sampled on the day of the first yellow fever vaccination. CDR3 DNA sequence: TGTGCCAGCAGCCCCCTCTCCCTAGTTCGGGAGACCCAGTACTTC. Its protein product is CASSPLSLVRETQYF.